The rows below give T cell receptor beta chains drawn from one sample of a study of blood T cell repertoires in COVID-19. The assay was immunoSEQ multiplex PCR, and TCRdb's table has in-frame clones only and misses some. The sample consists of 250,000 to 300,000 clones, approximately 88% of them appearing once. Sequenced material: PBMCs or T cells enriched from blood (not recorded which). The receptor source for this set is a middle-aged woman who had recovered from COVID-19. Both conserved end residues are part of each CDR3. The D gene is left open where the match is weak. Clone size is given for some rows only: seen once, a few or many times, or a class if the clone is expanded.

NA	TRBD1	TRBV2	TRBJ1-5	CASSPYRDREPQHF	TGTGCCAGCAGCCCTTACCGGGACAGGGAACCCCAGCATTTT
NA	TRBD2	TRBV30	TRBJ2-7	CAWSGGVTYEQYF	TGTGCCTGGAGCGGGGGGGTAACCTACGAGCAGTACTTC
once	TRBD1	TRBV30	TRBJ1-2	CAWNTGGRNYGYTF	TGTGCCTGGAATACAGGGGGCAGAAACTATGGCTACACCTTC
once	TRBD1	TRBV30	TRBJ1-6	CAWSLRAGQGSYNSPLHF	TGTGCCTGGAGTCTTCGGGCGGGACAGGGCTCCTATAATTCACCCCTCCACTTT
NA	NA	TRBV6-1	TRBJ2-1	CASSEVGALANEQFF	TGTGCCAGCAGTGAGGTCGGTGCTCTCGCAAATGAGCAGTTCTTC
NA	TRBD1	TRBV6-5	TRBJ1-1	CASSQDRGTEAFF	TGTGCCAGCAGCCAAGACAGGGGCACTGAAGCTTTCTTT
NA	TRBD1	TRBV5-1	TRBJ2-7	CASSPMDRGSSYEQYF	TGCGCCAGCAGCCCTATGGACAGGGGAAGCTCCTACGAGCAGTACTTC
NA	TRBD1	TRBV18	TRBJ1-1	CASSPGQGAEAFF	TGTGCCAGCTCACCGGGACAGGGGGCTGAAGCTTTCTTT
NA	NA	TRBV2	TRBJ1-1	CASRAIQGIAEAFF	TGTGCCAGCAGGGCGATACAGGGTATTGCTGAAGCTTTCTTT
NA	NA	TRBV5-1	TRBJ1-1	CASSLRGTEAFF	TGCGCCAGCAGCTTGCGGGGCACTGAAGCTTTCTTT
NA	NA	TRBV7-9	TRBJ2-2	CASSLLGDSSNTGELFF	TGTGCCAGCAGCTTATTAGGAGACAGCTCGAACACCGGGGAGCTGTTTTTT
NA	NA	TRBV6-5	TRBJ1-1	CASSPRTVGTEAFF	TGTGCCAGCAGTCCAAGGACAGTGGGCACTGAAGCTTTCTTT
NA	NA	TRBV2	TRBJ1-2	CASSAPDSLFYGYTF	TGTGCCAGCAGTGCGCCCGACAGTCTTTTCTATGGCTACACCTTC
NA	TRBD1	TRBV4-2	TRBJ1-2	CASSQDDRGYTF	TGTGCCAGCAGCCAAGACGACAGGGGATACACCTTC
NA	NA	TRBV3-1/TRBV3-2	TRBJ1-2	CASSQGQGYGYTF	TGTGCCAGCAGCCAAGGGCAGGGCTATGGCTACACCTTC
NA	NA	TRBV11-1	TRBJ1-2	CASSPTRADYGYTF	TGTGCCAGCAGCCCCACCAGGGCTGACTATGGCTACACCTTC
NA	NA	TRBV3-1/TRBV3-2	TRBJ1-3	CASSHLGLPASDF	TGTGCCAGCAGCCATCTCGGACTCCCGGCGTCAGATTTT
NA	TRBD2	TRBV2	TRBJ2-2	CASRLQAGGGDTGELFF	TGTGCCAGCAGGCTACAAGCGGGGGGCGGTGACACCGGGGAGCTGTTTTTT
NA	NA	TRBV4-2	TRBJ2-1	CASSQLGGPYNEQFF	TGTGCCAGCAGCCAACTCGGAGGCCCTTACAATGAGCAGTTCTTC
NA	NA	TRBV25-1	TRBJ2-1	CASSELAGSYNEQFF	TGTGCCAGCAGTGAATTGGCAGGCTCCTACAATGAGCAGTTCTTC
NA	TRBD2	TRBV27	TRBJ2-7	CASSSSGLLYPYEQYF	TGTGCCAGCAGTTCCTCGGGACTATTGTACCCCTACGAGCAGTACTTC
NA	NA	TRBV24-1	TRBJ2-3	CATSANRGGGITDTQYF	TGTGCCACCAGTGCAAACCGCGGTGGGGGGATCACAGATACGCAGTATTTT
once	TRBD1	TRBV14	TRBJ1-1	CASSQWAARQGAAFF	TGTGCCAGCAGCCAATGGGCCGCAAGACAGGGCGCTGCTTTCTTT
NA	NA	TRBV4-3	TRBJ1-2	CASSQGFAGGLGFMGYTF	TGCGCCAGCAGCCAAGGGTTCGCGGGGGGGTTAGGTTTTATGGGCTACACCTTC
NA	TRBD1	TRBV5-1	TRBJ1-1	CASSISTGTANTEAFF	TGCGCCAGCAGCATTTCTACCGGGACAGCGAACACTGAAGCTTTCTTT
NA	NA	TRBV27	TRBJ1-5	CASSPDTMDGNQPQHF	TGTGCCAGCAGCCCAGACACCATGGATGGCAATCAGCCCCAGCATTTT
few	NA	TRBV6-5	TRBJ2-7	CASSYSISQTYEQYF	TGTGCCAGCAGTTACTCGATTTCCCAGACCTACGAGCAGTACTTC
NA	TRBD2	TRBV10-3	TRBJ2-5	CAIRPTGGGAGETQYF	TGTGCCATACGACCTACGGGCGGGGGGGCCGGTGAGACCCAGTACTTC
NA	TRBD1	TRBV5-6	TRBJ1-2	CASSLEQGGHYGYTF	TGTGCCAGCAGCTTGGAACAGGGGGGCCACTATGGCTACACCTTC
NA	TRBD2	TRBV19	TRBJ2-5	CASSIIHGRAEETQYF	TGTGCCAGTAGTATAATTCACGGGAGGGCCGAGGAGACCCAGTACTTC
NA	NA	TRBV7-8	TRBJ2-6	CASSSRDGSGANVLTF	TGTGCCAGCAGCTCGCGGGACGGCTCTGGGGCCAACGTCCTGACTTTC
NA	NA	TRBV18	TRBJ1-2	CASSPPGGSRINYGYTF	TGTGCCAGCTCACCTCCGGGGGGGTCGAGGATAAACTATGGCTACACCTTC
NA	NA	TRBV9	TRBJ2-5	CASSVGPYIGRGGEETQYF	TGTGCCAGCAGCGTAGGCCCTTATATTGGACGAGGGGGAGAAGAGACCCAGTACTTC